This entry lists 22 T cell receptor beta chains sequenced from one sample in a study of shared clonotypes between healthy human individuals. The method was immunoSEQ multiplex PCR; TCRdb's version includes in-frame clones alone and lacks a portion of them. The repertoire holds around 1.1 million clones, with 75% to 80% as singletons. The sequencing input was memory CD4+ T cells from PBMCs. As for subset: CD45RA-negative fraction. These TCRs come from a man younger than 30 in good health. Some clones in this sample may be carry-over from other donors' samples.

V usage is TRBV9 and J usage is TRBJ2-2; 9 nucleotides line up with TRBD1. The trim removed 4 bases at V and 3 bases at J, leaving 4 bases unmatched. From germline, CDR1 is SGDLS and CDR2 YYNGEE. This CDR3 spans 15 amino acids. CDR3 DNA: TGTGCCAGCAGCCCGAGGACAGGGGACACCGGGGAGCTGTTTTTT. Protein sequence: CASSPRTGDTGELFF. The complete variable domain, with remaining parts taken from reference TRBV9 and TRBJ2-2, reads DSGVTQTPKHLITATGQRVTLRCSPRSGDLSVYWYQQSLDQGLQFLIQYYNGEERAKGNILERFSAQQFPDLHSELNLSSLELGDSALYFCASSPRTGDTGELFFGEGSRLTVL.

The chain couples TRBV9 to TRBJ2-1; TRBD2 matches at 10 bases. The CDR3 is 15 amino acids. Germline trimming cut 3 bases from V and 4 bases from J; bases unmatched to any gene: 4. Germline V CDR1 and CDR2: SGDLS, YYNGEE. CDR3 residues: CASSELSGRYNEQFF. The CDR3 DNA is TGTGCCAGCAGCGAGCTTAGCGGGAGGTACAATGAGCAGTTCTTC.

The chain joins TRBV29-1 to TRBJ2-7; no definite D call. Germline CDR1 and CDR2: SQVTM and ANQGSEA. V lost 8 bases and J 3 bases, leaving 17 bases between the germline ends. The CDR3 runs 13 residues. The CDR3: CSPPQAKGYEQYF. The CDR3 coding sequence is TGCAGCCCCCCGCAGGCCAAAGGCTACGAGCAGTACTTC.

V and J are TRBV7-9 and TRBJ2-1; D ambiguous. The V end lost 5 bases, the J end lost 8 bases, and 10 bases lay between the germline ends. Germline CDR1 and CDR2: SEHNR and FQNEAQ (reference sequence). The CDR3 covers 12 residues. The CDR3 coding sequence is TGTGCCAGCAGCCCAGGTGGGTATGAGCAGTTCTTC. Encoded protein: CASSPGGYEQFF.

This chain links TRBV5-1 with TRBJ1-3; D unresolved. This CDR3 has 14 amino acids. V lost 0 bases to trimming and J lost 4 bases, with 8 bases between them. The germline CDR1 and CDR2 sequences are SGHRS and YFSETQ. CDR3 DNA sequence: TGCGCCAGCAGCTTGGGTTGGGGAGGAAACACCATATATTTT. Protein: CASSLGWGGNTIYF.

The rearrangement joins TRBV5-1 to TRBJ2-3; D remains ambiguous. This CDR3 has 14 amino acids. V was cut by 2 bases and J by 0 bases, with 7 bases left in between. Germline loops: CDR1 SGHRS, CDR2 YFSETQ. CDR3 sequence (DNA): TGCGCCAGCAGCTTCAGCCGTAGCACAGATACGCAGTATTTT. Encoded protein: CASSFSRSTDTQYF.

As DNA, the CDR3 is TGTGCCAGCAGCCCGCCCGGGGCTACAAGAGCTTTCTTT. Amino acid sequence: CASSPPGATRAFF. The chain employs TRBV7-2 and TRBJ1-1; D possibly corresponds to TRBD1 (5 bases). Per the germline V gene, CDR1 is SGHTA and CDR2 is FQGNSA. V was pared by 5 bases and J by 10 bases, with 17 bases between. The CDR3 extends over 13 amino acids.

A word on this clone: At the DNA level, this CDR3 is encoded by other sequences in the same sample as well. The chain carries TRBV7-3 and TRBJ1-1; 9 bases are shared with TRBD1. In germline, CDR1 is SGHTA, CDR2 FQGTGA. The CDR3 totals 14 residues. V gave up 3 bases and J gave up 4 bases; unmatched junction bases: 3. CDR3 residues: CASSLRQGGTEAFF. CDR3 sequence (DNA): TGTGCCAGCAGCTTGAGACAGGGGGGCACTGAAGCTTTCTTT.

The V call is TRBV7-9, the J call TRBJ1-1; D is perhaps TRBD1 (5 bases). The V gene's germline CDR1 is SEHNR and CDR2 FQNEAQ (reference sequence). The CDR3 consists of 14 residues. With 7 bases removed from V and 3 bases from J, the gap between germline ends came to 15 bases. CDR3 region: CASKEGGGYTEAFF. The CDR3 DNA is TGTGCCAGCAAAGAGGGCGGGGGGTACACTGAAGCTTTCTTT.

This clone was recorded only once. The chain joins TRBV21-1 to TRBJ1-5; TRBD1 is the table's D call and was not checked against the DNA. TRBV21-1 counts as a pseudogene. The CDR3 sequence is 16 residues long. CDR3 loop: CASNLGPENSNQPQHF. The CDR3 DNA reads as TGTGCCAGCAACCTTGGGCCAGAAAATAGCAATCAGCCCCAGCATTTT.

J is TRBJ1-2 and V is TRBV28, with D possibly matching TRBD1 (6 bases). CDR1 and CDR2 (germline): MDHEN, SYDVKM. This CDR3 has 15 residues. V was trimmed by 5 bases and J by 0 bases, leaving 13 bases between them. The DNA for the CDR3 is TGTGCCAGCAGTCCTTGGACAGAAGCTAACTATGGCTACACCTTC. Amino acid sequence: CASSPWTEANYGYTF.

This sequence joins TRBV20-1 and TRBJ1-1; D is unclear. Deletions cut 3 bases from V and 8 bases from J, with 7 bases between. The CDR3 is 10 amino acids. Germline V gene lookup returns CDR1 DFQATT and CDR2 SNEGSKA (reference sequence). The CDR3 reads CSASLSEAFF. The DNA of the CDR3 is TGCAGTGCTAGCTTGTCCGAAGCTTTCTTT.

V is TRBV7-8 and J is TRBJ2-7; a weak D match, TRBD1 (6 bases). This CDR3 comprises 14 residues. Per the germline V gene, CDR1 is SGHVS and CDR2 is FQNEAQ. V was clipped by 3 bases and J by 6 bases, with 15 bases between them. CDR3 in amino acids: CASSFGRTDSEQYF. In nucleotides, the CDR3 is TGTGCCAGCAGCTTTGGAAGGACAGACAGCGAGCAGTACTTC. Supplemented by reference TRBV7-8 and TRBJ2-7, the full variable domain reads GAGVSQSPRYKVAKRGQDVALRCDPISGHVSLFWYQQALGQGPEFLTYFQNEAQLDKSGLPSDRFFAERPEGSVSTLKIQRTQQEDSAVYLCASSFGRTDSEQYFGPGTRLTVT.

This clone was seen once. The chain employs TRBV6-6 and TRBJ2-3, with D unclear. Germline CDR1 MNHNY, CDR2 SVGAGI (reference sequence). This CDR3 is built from 12 residues. The germline V and J ends were trimmed by 2 bases and 4 bases, with 4 bases remaining between them. In DNA, the CDR3 is TGTGCCAGCAGTTACCTAGCAGATACGCAGTATTTT. As protein: CASSYLADTQYF.

The sample holds a few counts of this clone. This chain joins TRBV19 and TRBJ1-4, with D tentatively TRBD1 (6 bases). The CDR3 totals 14 residues. Germline V CDR1 and CDR2: LNHDA, SQIVND (reference sequence). Deletions cut 2 bases from V and 7 bases from J, with 11 bases between. In DNA, the CDR3 is TGTGCCAGTAGTATACAGGGGTCGGGTGAAAAACTGTTTTTT. It encodes CASSIQGSGEKLFF.

DNA for the CDR3: TGTGCCAGTTGGGGACGGGGAGCTGAAGCTTTCTTT. Protein: CASWGRGAEAFF. V gene TRBV28 combines with J gene TRBJ1-1; a possible D gene is TRBD1 (5 bases). Between the trimmed V and J ends, which lost 9 bases and 6 bases, there was a span of 14 bases. This CDR3 region has 12 residues. Germline CDR1 and CDR2: MDHEN and SYDVKM.

V usage is TRBV10-1 and J usage is TRBJ1-1; TRBD1 agrees at 8 bases. There are 14 residues in the CDR3. J lost 4 bases, V lost 3 bases, and 4 bases had no gene match. CDR1 WNHNN and CDR2 SYGVQD come from the germline V gene (reference sequence). CDR3 in DNA: TGCGCCAGCAGTGATACAGGGGGGAGCACTGAAGCTTTCTTT. Translation: CASSDTGGSTEAFF.

This clone was picked up many times. The same CDR3 can be traced to other DNA sequences in this sample. The rearrangement joins TRBV5-1 to TRBJ2-5; possible D gene TRBD1, 6 bases. This CDR3 has 14 amino acids. Trimming cost V 0 bases and J 3 bases, with 9 bases left between them. The V gene's germline CDR1 is SGHRS and CDR2 YFSETQ. CDR3 amino acids: CASSLGTGKETQYF. The CDR3 DNA sequence: TGCGCCAGCAGCTTGGGAACAGGGAAAGAGACCCAGTACTTC.

The chain combines TRBV6-1 with TRBJ2-1; tentatively, D is TRBD1 (6 bases). V lost 6 bases and J 2 bases, leaving 17 bases between the germline ends. Germline lookup yields CDR1 MNHNS and CDR2 SASEGT. The CDR3 spans 16 residues. CDR3 loop: CASRETGSYTYNEQFF. The DNA of the CDR3 is TGTGCCAGCAGAGAAACAGGGTCTTACACCTACAATGAGCAGTTCTTC.

The rearrangement uses TRBV18 and TRBJ1-1; no clear D gene. Trimming left V 3 bases short and J 5 bases short, with 16 bases between. The CDR3 runs 15 residues. CDR1 is KGHSH and CDR2 is LQKENI in the germline V gene. CDR3 protein: CASSPAQEGYTEAFF. CDR3 nucleotide sequence: TGTGCCAGCTCACCCGCCCAGGAGGGTTATACTGAAGCTTTCTTT.

This sequence joins TRBV6-4 and TRBJ2-3; unclear D gene. The CDR3 is made up of 13 amino acids. The germline V gene encodes CDR1 MRHNA and CDR2 SNTAGT. Deletions cut 4 bases from V and 3 bases from J, with 8 bases between. The CDR3 protein is CASSVAATDTQYF. CDR3 coding DNA: TGTGCCAGCAGTGTCGCAGCGACAGATACGCAGTATTTT.

The V gene is TRBV18, the J gene TRBJ2-1; 13 bases are shared with TRBD2. Germline V lookup: CDR1 KGHSH, CDR2 LQKENI. The CDR3 is 17 amino acids. J was trimmed by 3 bases and V by 4 bases; bases with no gene match: 6. The CDR3 loop reads CASSRQGLAGVYNEQFF. The CDR3, as DNA: TGTGCCAGCTCACGACAAGGACTAGCGGGAGTCTACAATGAGCAGTTCTTC.